What follows are 21 T cell receptor beta chains derived from one specimen sequenced in a study of OX40 agonist ivuxolimab in advanced cancers. Profiling relied on immunoSEQ multiplex PCR, and the TCRdb table lists in-frame clones only, not all of them. The data contain tens of thousands of clones, approximately 90% of them singletons. Material: CD4+ or CD8+ T cells sorted from blood, obtained in a trial of the OX40 agonist ivuxolimab. The receptors here all came from an adult with an advanced solid tumor such as melanoma, head and neck, liver or kidney cancer.

The chain uses TRBV6-5 and TRBJ1-1; D is ambiguous. Trimming cost V 3 bases and J 4 bases, with 12 bases left between them. Per the germline V gene, CDR1 is MNHEY and CDR2 is SVGAGI. This CDR3 has 14 amino acids. CDR3 region: CASSYTGSGTEAFF. CDR3 DNA sequence: TGTGCCAGCAGTTATACGGGGTCGGGCACTGAAGCTTTCTTT.

The rearrangement joins TRBV19 to TRBJ1-5; 10 nucleotides match TRBD1. The J segment lost 4 bases and the V segment lost 3 bases, leaving 6 bases of the junction unmatched. The CDR3 is 16 residues long. The germline V gene encodes CDR1 LNHDA and CDR2 SQIVND (reference sequence). The CDR3 region is CASSIRGQGPNQPQHF. The CDR3 DNA is TGTGCCAGTAGTATCCGGGGACAGGGGCCGAATCAGCCCCAGCATTTT.

V usage is TRBV4-1 and J usage is TRBJ2-6; 9 bases are shared with TRBD1. CDR1 and CDR2 (germline): MGHRA, YSYEKL. After removal of 4 bases from V and 3 bases from J, the junction contained 7 bases not matched to a gene. The CDR3 totals 17 residues. CDR3 residues: CASSLIGTGSGANVLTF. The CDR3 DNA is TGCGCCAGCAGCCTCATAGGGACAGGGAGTGGGGCCAACGTCCTGACTTTC.

V usage is TRBV4-1 and J usage is TRBJ2-7, with TRBD2 matching 7 bases. Germline CDR1 is MGHRA and CDR2 is YSYEKL. The trim removed 1 base at V and 6 bases at J, leaving 9 bases unmatched. The CDR3 spans 15 residues. The CDR3 DNA is TGCGCCAGCAGCCAAGGATTCGGGAGGATGGGCGAGCAGTACTTC. Amino acids: CASSQGFGRMGEQYF.

This chain connects TRBV9 to TRBJ2-1; a weak D match, TRBD2 (6 bases). The CDR3 is 15 amino acids. CDR1 and CDR2 from the germline V gene are SGDLS and YYNGEE. The ends were cut back, 0 bases at V and 8 bases at J, with 15 bases in the middle. Here the CDR3 DNA reads TGTGCCAGCAGCGTAGGGGCGGGAAAGTCGGATGAGCAGTTCTTC. Protein product: CASSVGAGKSDEQFF.

This clone was counted a single time. The chain is built from TRBV7-9 and TRBJ2-3; no reliable D call. V was cut by 5 bases and J by 1 base, with 10 bases left in between. This CDR3 comprises 14 residues. CDR1 is SEHNR and CDR2 is FQNEAQ in the germline V gene (reference sequence). The CDR3 DNA reads as TGTGCCAGCAGCCGCCCCCCGGGCACAGATACGCAGTATTTT. Its translation is CASSRPPGTDTQYF.

V and J are TRBV19 and TRBJ2-5, with D unresolved. Near its end, the DNA agrees better with TRBJ2-7, so the J call may be wrong. The CDR3 has 14 residues. Germline V gene data show CDR1 as LNHDA and CDR2 as SQIVND (reference sequence). The CDR3 region has the DNA TGTGCCAGTAGTTTTAGGGCAGCCTCCTACGAGCAGTACTTC. This sequence encodes CASSFRAASYEQYF.

V is TRBV7-9 and J is TRBJ2-3; perhaps D is TRBD1 or TRBD2 (5 bases each). From germline, CDR1 is SEHNR and CDR2 FQNEAQ (reference sequence). CDR3 length: 16 amino acids. V lost 5 bases and J lost 2, with 17 bases in between. The CDR3 bases are TGTGCCAGCAGCCTCAACCGGGACGCAGTCACAGATACGCAGTATTTT. Its translation is CASSLNRDAVTDTQYF.

CDR3 sequence reads: CASSETTPSPYGYTF. CDR3 coding DNA: TGCGCCAGCTCGGAGACCACCCCCAGCCCCTATGGCTACACCTTC. The chain has TRBV5-1 and TRBJ1-2, with D unresolved. CDR1 SGHRS and CDR2 YFSETQ come from the germline V gene. The CDR3 is 15 residues long. Trimming shortened V by 7 bases and J by 4 bases, and 20 bases separated the two germline ends.

The rearrangement uses TRBV28 and TRBJ1-4; D is undetermined. In germline, CDR1 is MDHEN, CDR2 SYDVKM. V shed 6 bases and J shed 10 bases, with 12 bases lying between them. CDR3 size: 12 residues. CDR3 DNA: TGTGCCAGCAGACTTTTGCGGGGAAAACTGTTTTTT. It translates to CASRLLRGKLFF. The full variable domain, in which reference TRBV28 and TRBJ1-4 provide the parts outside the CDR3, is DVKVTQSSRYLVKRTGEKVFLECVQDMDHENMFWYRQDPGLGLRLIYFSYDVKMKEKGDIPEGYSVSREKKERFSLILESASTNQTSMYLCASRLLRGKLFFGSGTQLSVL.

The chain carries TRBV15 and TRBJ2-5; D not resolved. V gave up 1 base and J gave up 0 bases, with 6 bases separating them. Germline lookup yields CDR1 LNHNV and CDR2 YYDKDF (reference sequence). The CDR3 extends over 14 amino acids. The CDR3 loop reads CATSRVNYQETQYF. The CDR3 DNA reads as TGTGCCACCAGCAGAGTGAACTACCAAGAGACCCAGTACTTC.

The rearrangement uses TRBV7-9 and TRBJ1-1; D not resolved. The CDR3 runs to 13 residues. The germline V and J ends were trimmed by 5 bases and 4 bases, with 11 bases remaining between them. Looked up from germline, CDR1 is SEHNR and CDR2 is FQNEAQ (reference sequence). CDR3 residues: CASSLTDGTEAFF. The CDR3 nucleotides read TGTGCCAGCAGCCTTACTGACGGCACTGAAGCTTTCTTT.

The rearrangement uses TRBV5-1 and TRBJ1-5; tentatively, D is TRBD1 (5 bases). V was shortened by 4 bases and J by 4 bases, with 21 bases between the two germline ends. Looked up from germline, CDR1 is SGHRS and CDR2 is YFSETQ. This CDR3 has 17 amino acids. CDR3 residues: CASSRGRTDRPNQPQHF. The CDR3 DNA reads TGCGCCAGCAGCCGGGGACGGACTGATAGGCCAAATCAGCCCCAGCATTTT.

The CDR3 nucleotides read TGTGCCAGCTCCGGAGGCCGGAACACTGAAGCTTTCTTT. Protein product: CASSGGRNTEAFF. This chain joins TRBV7-3 and TRBJ1-1; no clear D gene. CDR1 is SGHTA, CDR2 FQGTGA, per germline. V was cut by 8 bases and J by 1 base, with 11 bases left in between. CDR3 length: 13 residues.

CDR3 residues: CASSLTGISYNEQFF. CDR3 nucleotide sequence: TGTGCCAGCAGCTTGACAGGGATCTCCTACAATGAGCAGTTCTTC. The chain uses TRBV7-8 and TRBJ2-1, with TRBD1 identical over 7 bases. Germline V gives CDR1 SGHVS, CDR2 FQNEAQ. Losses at the gene ends were 3 bases for V and 0 bases for J; bases not matched to a gene: 2. The CDR3 loop spans 15 amino acids.

This chain uses TRBV6-5 with TRBJ2-5; D possibly corresponds to TRBD1 (6 bases). Germline loops: CDR1 MNHEY, CDR2 SVGAGI. Deletions cut 4 bases from V and 1 base from J, with 13 bases between. The CDR3 spans 15 residues. This chain's CDR3 is CASSWSGTPQETQYF. CDR3 DNA: TGTGCCAGCAGTTGGTCCGGGACACCCCAAGAGACCCAGTACTTC.

This clone was detected only a few times. V and J are TRBV28 and TRBJ1-2, with TRBD1 as a possible D gene (5 bases). Per germline, CDR1 MDHEN and CDR2 SYDVKM. V was cut by 7 bases and J by 7 bases, with 16 bases left in between. The CDR3 is 13 residues long. CDR3 DNA sequence: TGTGCCAGCACCCGGGACTTTACATCTGGCTACACCTTC. This translates into CASTRDFTSGYTF.

As regards this clone: The germline gene is not matched at one end of the junction; a read error may be the cause. This chain uses TRBV4-1 with TRBJ2-7; 7 bases are shared with TRBD1. The CDR3 spans 15 residues. Per the germline V gene, CDR1 is MGHRA and CDR2 is YSYEKL. The CDR3 loop is CASSQDPAGGYEQYF. The CDR3 nucleotides are TGTGCCAGCAGCCAAGACCCGGCAGGGGGCTACGAGCAGTACTTC.

V gene TRBV30 combines with J gene TRBJ1-2; weak D call: TRBD1 (6 bases). The CDR3 runs 13 residues. Trimming stripped 3 bases from V and 0 bases from J, with 8 bases between. The V gene's germline CDR1 is GTSNPN and CDR2 SVGIG (reference sequence). CDR3 coding DNA: TGTGCCTGGAGCCGGGACACTAACTATGGCTACACCTTC. Its protein product is CAWSRDTNYGYTF.

The chain couples TRBV19 to TRBJ2-6; 7 nucleotides line up with TRBD1. V was clipped by 1 base and J by 0 bases; unmatched bases: 9. This CDR3 has 19 amino acids. Per the germline V gene, CDR1 is LNHDA and CDR2 is SQIVND (reference sequence). CDR3 in DNA: TGTGCCAGTAGTATAGTGCAGTGGGACAGCCGCTCTGGGGCCAACGTCCTGACTTTC. Residues: CASSIVQWDSRSGANVLTF.

This clone appeared a single time. The CDR3, as DNA: TGTGCCAGCAGCCCGGGGTGGGGGGAGCAGTACTTC. It yields the protein CASSPGWGEQYF. The V call is TRBV6-5, the J call TRBJ2-7; D may be TRBD1 or TRBD2 (5 bases each). The V gene's germline CDR1 is MNHEY and CDR2 SVGAGI. The CDR3 spans 12 residues. V was clipped by 6 bases and J by 7 bases, with 13 bases between them.